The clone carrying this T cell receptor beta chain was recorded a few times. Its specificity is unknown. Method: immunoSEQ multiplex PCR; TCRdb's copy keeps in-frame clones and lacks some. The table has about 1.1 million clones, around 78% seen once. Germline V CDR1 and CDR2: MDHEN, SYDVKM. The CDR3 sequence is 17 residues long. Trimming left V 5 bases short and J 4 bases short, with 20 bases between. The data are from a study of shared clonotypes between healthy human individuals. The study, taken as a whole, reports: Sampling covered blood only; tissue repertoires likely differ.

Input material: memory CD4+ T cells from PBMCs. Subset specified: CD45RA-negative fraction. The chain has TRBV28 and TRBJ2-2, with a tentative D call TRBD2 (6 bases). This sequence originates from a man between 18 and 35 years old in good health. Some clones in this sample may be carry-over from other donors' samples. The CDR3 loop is CASSTWAGTSSTGELFF. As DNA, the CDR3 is TGTGCCAGCAGTACATGGGCGGGGACCTCCTCCACCGGGGAGCTGTTTTTT. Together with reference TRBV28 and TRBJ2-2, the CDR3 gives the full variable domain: DVKVTQSSRYLVKRTGEKVFLECVQDMDHENMFWYRQDPGLGLRLIYFSYDVKMKEKGDIPEGYSVSREKKERFSLILESASTNQTSMYLCASSTWAGTSSTGELFFGEGSRLTVL.